The 3 T cell receptor beta chains presented below share a single source sample, sequenced in a study of chemoradiotherapy in HPV16-positive cancers. The repertoire was sequenced with immunoSEQ multiplex PCR; TCRdb's copy has only in-frame clones and lacks some. The repertoire holds under 35,000 clones, with over 85% as singletons. The material sequenced was blood, taken from a patient who underwent chemoradiotherapy. These receptors were collected from a human donor with HPV-associated anogenital cancer.

The V and J genes are TRBV2 and TRBJ1-4; no definite D call. Trimming left V 0 bases short and J 16 bases short, with 24 bases between. Germline CDR1 reads SNHLY; CDR2 reads FYNNEI. The CDR3 has 16 amino acids. This CDR3 reads CASSEAPRAVGEKGFF. Written as DNA, the CDR3 is TGTGCCAGCAGTGAAGCGCCTCGGGCAGTTGGTGAAAAAGGGTTTTTT.

This chain joins TRBV4-3 and TRBJ1-4; no reliable D call. The germline V gene encodes CDR1 LGHNA and CDR2 YSLEER. Trimming removed 1 base from V and 4 bases from J, with 10 bases in between. CDR3 length equals 15 residues. CDR3 in DNA: TGCGCCAGCAGCCAAGGCGGCGGCGGTAATGAAAAACTGTTTTTT. Protein sequence: CASSQGGGGNEKLFF.

This chain uses TRBV4-1 with TRBJ2-2; TRBD2 might be the D (5 bases). Germline CDR1 reads MGHRA; CDR2 reads YSYEKL. With 0 bases removed from V and 0 bases from J, the gap between germline ends came to 11 bases. The CDR3 runs 17 residues. The CDR3 reads CASSQDILLANTGELFF. CDR3 coding DNA: TGCGCCAGCAGCCAAGATATTCTACTAGCGAACACCGGGGAGCTGTTTTTT.